These 27 T cell receptor beta chains were sequenced from one sample in a study of blood T cell repertoires in COVID-19. This table comes from immunoSEQ multiplex PCR, and its TCRdb copy is limited to in-frame clones, with some not included. The sample lists under 200,000 clones, 85% to 95% occurring once. Sequencing input: peripheral blood. These receptors were taken from a man aged 45-60 years with acute or convalescent COVID-19.

V gene TRBV6-6 combines with J gene TRBJ2-7, with a weak D call TRBD1 (5 bases). The germline V gene has CDR1 MNHNY and CDR2 SVGAGI (reference sequence). The V end lost 6 bases, the J end lost 9 bases, and 12 bases lay between the germline ends. The CDR3 length is 11 residues. The CDR3 DNA follows: TGTGCCAGCAGCATACAGGAATTGCAGTACTTC. It is translated as CASSIQELQYF.

Here the CDR3 DNA reads TGTGCCAGCTCACAGTATTCTAGCGGCACCGGGGAGCTGTTTTTT. As protein: CASSQYSSGTGELFF. J is TRBJ2-2 and V is TRBV18; 7 nucleotides align to TRBD2. Trimming cost V 4 bases and J 4 bases; bases outside gene matches: 6. CDR3 size: 15 residues. The germline V gene has CDR1 KGHSH and CDR2 LQKENI.

The chain carries TRBV3-1 (or the pseudogene TRBV3-2) and TRBJ1-3, with D possibly TRBD1 on 5 matching bases. The CDR3 extends over 16 amino acids. V was clipped by 0 bases and J by 3 bases, with 12 bases between them. Germline assignment: CDR1 LGHDT and CDR2 YNNKEL (reference sequence). The CDR3 nucleotides read TGTGCCAGCAGCCAAGATTGGGGGGGATATGGAAACACCATATATTTT. This sequence encodes CASSQDWGGYGNTIYF.

The chain recombines TRBV7-6 with TRBJ2-7, with D possibly TRBD2 on 7 matching bases. This CDR3 is 14 amino acids long. V lost 5 bases, J lost 0 bases, and 11 bases lay in between. The germline CDR1 and CDR2 sequences are SGHVS and FNYEAQ. The CDR3 bases are TGTGCCAGCAGCAGGGGGGGGGCCTCCTACGAGCAGTACTTC. Protein: CASSRGGASYEQYF.

The chain uses TRBV5-4 and TRBJ2-3; 7 bases match TRBD2. The ends lost 3 bases at V and 0 bases at J; junction bases unmatched: 4. Germline V gene lookup returns CDR1 SGHNT and CDR2 YYREEE (reference sequence). The CDR3 consists of 15 residues. The CDR3, as DNA: TGTGCCAGCAGCTCGGCTAGCGGTAGCACAGATACGCAGTATTTT. Protein: CASSSASGSTDTQYF.

The sample holds a few counts of this clone. The gene calls are TRBV10-3 and TRBJ2-2; the D gene is possibly TRBD1 (5 bases). The CDR3 sequence is 14 residues long. Germline V lookup: CDR1 ENHRY, CDR2 SYGVKD. V dropped 7 bases and J dropped 0 bases, with 9 bases sitting between them. The CDR3 bases are TGTGCCATCATGGAGACAGCGAACACCGGGGAGCTGTTTTTT. Protein sequence: CAIMETANTGELFF.

J is TRBJ1-1 and V is TRBV7-2, with 8 nucleotides matching TRBD1. CDR3 size: 13 residues. V was clipped by 5 bases and J by 7 bases; unmatched bases: 6. Germline lookup yields CDR1 SGHTA and CDR2 FQGNSA. The CDR3 nucleotides are TGTGCCAGCAGCACAGGACAGGGTAATGAAGCTTTCTTT. This codes for CASSTGQGNEAFF.

The V gene is TRBV2, the J gene TRBJ2-3; TRBD1 aligns across 7 bases. Germline CDR1 and CDR2: SNHLY and FYNNEI. The CDR3 is 14 amino acids. V gave up 8 bases and J gave up 0 bases; unmatched junction bases: 5. CDR3 nucleotide sequence: TGTGCCAGCGAAGGGGGCTTGAGCACAGATACGCAGTATTTT. It specifies CASEGGLSTDTQYF.

The genes are TRBV6-1 and TRBJ1-5; D gene ambiguous. Germline values: CDR1 MNHNS, CDR2 SASEGT. The CDR3 loop spans 13 amino acids. V lost 3 bases and J lost 4, with 7 bases in between. CDR3 protein: CASSERVNQPQHF. The DNA for the CDR3 is TGTGCCAGCAGTGAGAGGGTTAATCAGCCCCAGCATTTT.

The chain joins TRBV18 to TRBJ1-1; D is unclear. Germline V gives CDR1 KGHSH, CDR2 LQKENI. The ends were cut back, 2 bases at V and 0 bases at J, with 13 bases in the middle. The CDR3 length is 16 residues. CDR3 loop: CASSPGSTNMNTEAFF. CDR3 nucleotides: TGTGCCAGCTCACCAGGGTCGACTAATATGAACACTGAAGCTTTCTTT. Together with reference TRBV18 and TRBJ1-1, the CDR3 gives the full variable domain: NAGVMQNPRHLVRRRGQEARLRCSPMKGHSHVYWYRQLPEEGLKFMVYLQKENIIDESGMPKERFSAEFPKEGPSILRIQQVVRGDSAAYFCASSPGSTNMNTEAFFGQGTRLTVV.

A few counts support this clone. The V and J genes are TRBV2 and TRBJ1-5, with D maybe TRBD1 (5 bases). Trimming cost V 1 base and J 6 bases, with 10 bases left between them. The CDR3 length is 14 residues. The germline V gene has CDR1 SNHLY and CDR2 FYNNEI. CDR3 region: CASSEGQGSQPQHF. CDR3 sequence (DNA): TGTGCCAGCAGTGAAGGGCAGGGAAGTCAGCCCCAGCATTTT.

This clone was detected once. The chain employs TRBV18 and TRBJ1-1; 7 bases match TRBD1. Germline CDR1 and CDR2: KGHSH and LQKENI. CDR3 length: 14 residues. The V and J ends lost 5 bases and 5 bases, in that order; junction bases with no gene match: 8. The DNA for the CDR3 is TGTGCCAGCTCAAGCCTTAGACAGGGAACTGAAGCTTTCTTT. Translated: CASSSLRQGTEAFF.

The V gene is TRBV7-8, the J gene TRBJ2-1; 9 positions match TRBD2. The CDR3 length is 16 residues. Germline CDR1 and CDR2: SGHVS and FQNEAQ. Germline trimming cut 4 bases from V and 5 bases from J; bases unmatched to any gene: 9. CDR3 nucleotide sequence: TGTGCCAGCAGCTCGAGGGTAGCGGGAGTTGACAATGAGCAGTTCTTC. Translated: CASSSRVAGVDNEQFF. Using reference TRBV7-8 and TRBJ2-1 for the parts outside the CDR3, the full variable domain is GAGVSQSPRYKVAKRGQDVALRCDPISGHVSLFWYQQALGQGPEFLTYFQNEAQLDKSGLPSDRFFAERPEGSVSTLKIQRTQQEDSAVYLCASSSRVAGVDNEQFFGPGTRLTVL.

The CDR3, as DNA: TGTGCCAGTAGTTCCAGGGTGAATCAGCCCCAGCATTTT. Its translation: CASSSRVNQPQHF. V usage is TRBV19 and J usage is TRBJ1-5, with a tentative D call TRBD1 (5 bases). CDR3 length: 13 amino acids. V was pared by 5 bases and J by 4 bases, with 9 bases between. Germline CDR1 LNHDA, CDR2 SQIVND (reference sequence).

The chain links TRBV5-1 to TRBJ1-1, with D uncertain. Trimming pared 2 bases from V and 1 base from J, leaving 6 bases between. Per the germline V gene, CDR1 is SGHRS and CDR2 is YFSETQ. CDR3 length equals 13 residues. The CDR3 DNA follows: TGCGCCAGCAGCTTTAGCCAGAACACTGAAGCTTTCTTT. Its translation is CASSFSQNTEAFF. The full variable domain, with the rest looked up from reference TRBV5-1 and TRBJ1-1, is KAGVTQTPRYLIKTRGQQVTLSCSPISGHRSVSWYQQTPGQGLQFLFEYFSETQRNKGNFPGRFSGRQFSNSRSEMNVSTLELGDSALYLCASSFSQNTEAFFGQGTRLTVV.

The chain carries TRBV19 and TRBJ2-7, with 11 bases fitting TRBD2. V lost 6 bases to trimming and J lost 3 bases; unmatched junction nucleotides: 1. This CDR3 contains 13 residues. Germline V lookup: CDR1 LNHDA, CDR2 SQIVND (reference sequence). The CDR3 loop is CASRGTSGYEQYF. The DNA of the CDR3 is TGTGCCAGTAGGGGGACTAGCGGCTACGAGCAGTACTTC.

The chain carries TRBV28 and TRBJ2-3, with D perhaps matching TRBD2 (6 bases). V was clipped by 6 bases and J by 0 bases, with 19 bases between them. Germline assignment: CDR1 MDHEN and CDR2 SYDVKM. The CDR3 contains 17 residues. Here the CDR3 reads CASSSRGTYLSTDTQYF. The CDR3 bases are TGTGCCAGCAGCTCCCGAGGGACTTATTTAAGCACAGATACGCAGTATTTT.

J is TRBJ2-7 and V is TRBV30, with D possibly being TRBD2 (5 bases). CDR1 and CDR2 from the germline V gene are GTSNPN and SVGIG (reference sequence). The CDR3 consists of 11 residues. Trimming removed 5 bases from V and 6 bases from J, with 11 bases in between. The CDR3 region is CAWGRGGEQYV. DNA of the CDR3: TGTGCCTGGGGCCGAGGAGGCGAGCAGTACGTC.

This clone has a single count. The gene calls are TRBV6-5 and TRBJ2-1; 11 bases line up with TRBD1. Trimming at V came to 6 bases and at J to 9 bases, leaving 10 bases not matched to a gene. Germline V lookup: CDR1 MNHEY, CDR2 SVGAGI. The CDR3 totals 15 residues. The CDR3 DNA reads as TGTGCCAGCAGCGACGGACAGGGGGCTGGGGGTGAGCAGTTCTTC. Amino acids: CASSDGQGAGGEQFF.

This clone was observed once. The chain is built from TRBV2 and TRBJ1-2, with a weak D call TRBD1 (5 bases). The ends were cut back, 6 bases at V and 0 bases at J, with 14 bases in the middle. The germline CDR1 and CDR2 sequences are SNHLY and FYNNEI. The CDR3 is 15 residues long. CDR3 coding DNA: TGTGCCAGCAGCAATCAGGGCAGCACTAACTATGGCTACACCTTC. This codes for CASSNQGSTNYGYTF.

The chain recombines TRBV15 with TRBJ2-5, with 7 nucleotides matching TRBD1. The germline V gene encodes CDR1 LNHNV and CDR2 YYDKDF (reference sequence). The junction had 6 bases not matched to a gene; V was cut back by 1 base and J by 4 bases. This CDR3 has 15 amino acids. For the CDR3, the DNA is TGTGCCACCAGCAGAGGTGGGACAGAAATAGAGACCCAGTACTTC. It specifies CATSRGGTEIETQYF.

The gene calls are TRBV28 and TRBJ2-5; 7 bases align to TRBD2. CDR1 is MDHEN, CDR2 SYDVKM, per germline. V shed 8 bases, J shed 2 bases, and the junction held 11 bases outside the gene matches. The CDR3 has 15 amino acids. For the CDR3, the DNA is TGTGCCAGCGGAACTAGCGCCCTCAATCAAGAGACCCAGTACTTC. Its protein is CASGTSALNQETQYF.

This clone was recorded only once. The rearrangement joins TRBV3-1 (or the pseudogene TRBV3-2) to TRBJ1-6; D may be TRBD1 (6 bases). V was cut by 0 bases and J by 8 bases, with 11 bases left in between. The CDR3 sequence is 15 residues long. The germline CDR1 and CDR2 sequences are LGHDT and YNNKEL (reference sequence). The CDR3 nucleotides are TGTGCCAGCAGCCAAGAAGGACAGCTCTATTCACCCCTCCACTTT. The encoded protein is CASSQEGQLYSPLHF.

CDR3 loop: CASCLGTSGTETQYF. In DNA, the CDR3 is TGCGCCAGCTGCCTCGGGACTAGCGGGACAGAGACCCAGTACTTC. The chain links TRBV5-1 to TRBJ2-5; 13 bases align to TRBD2. The CDR3 sequence is 15 residues long. Unmatched junction bases numbered 7, after V lost 7 bases and J lost 4 bases. The germline gives CDR1 SGHRS, CDR2 YFSETQ. The full variable domain, its missing parts supplied by reference TRBV5-1 and TRBJ2-5, is KAGVTQTPRYLIKTRGQQVTLSCSPISGHRSVSWYQQTPGQGLQFLFEYFSETQRNKGNFPGRFSGRQFSNSRSEMNVSTLELGDSALYLCASCLGTSGTETQYFGPGTRLLVL.

This chain uses TRBV30 with TRBJ1-6; no reliable D call. The V end lost 3 bases, the J end lost 8 bases, and 11 bases lay between the germline ends. Germline CDR1 and CDR2: GTSNPN and SVGIG (reference sequence). The CDR3 totals 13 residues. The CDR3 loop is CAWRRQSDSPLHF. CDR3 sequence (DNA): TGTGCCTGGAGGCGGCAGTCGGATTCACCCCTCCACTTT.

The chain employs TRBV7-9 and TRBJ2-3, with D perhaps matching TRBD2 (6 bases). The germline V gene encodes CDR1 SEHNR and CDR2 FQNEAQ (reference sequence). This CDR3 contains 14 residues. Trimming pared 3 bases from V and 0 bases from J, leaving 7 bases between. CDR3 residues: CASSFSGSTDTQYF. The CDR3 DNA reads as TGTGCCAGCAGCTTTAGCGGTAGCACAGATACGCAGTATTTT.

The rearrangement joins TRBV19 to TRBJ1-3, with 11 nucleotides matching TRBD1. The CDR3 loop spans 16 amino acids. Germline CDR1 reads LNHDA; CDR2 reads SQIVND (reference sequence). V shed 5 bases, J shed 3 bases, and the junction held 6 bases outside the gene matches. CDR3 coding DNA: TGTGCCAGTAGTGGTGGACAGGGGGCACATGGAAACACCATATATTTT. It encodes CASSGGQGAHGNTIYF.